The rows below give T cell receptor beta chains drawn from one sample of a study of T cell responses to AZD1222 COVID-19 vaccine. The repertoire was sequenced with immunoSEQ multiplex PCR; TCRdb's copy has only in-frame clones and lacks some. Among about 110,000 clones, about 90% were seen once, and the ten largest hold approximately 3.5%. The sequencing here drew on peripheral blood, taken on day 0 of AZD1222 vaccination. The origin of the receptors is an adult in good health. The CDR3 runs from the conserved cysteine through the conserved F or W. The order of the fields is D gene, J gene, clone size, V gene, CDR3 length, CDR3 protein. D genes are given only for firm matches. Only some rows state a clone size, as once, few, many or a class for expanded clones.

NA TRBJ2-1 NA TRBV9 13 CASSVASLNEQFF
NA TRBJ1-2 NA TRBV11-2 13 CASSFSGSYGYTF
TRBD2 TRBJ2-7 NA TRBV18 16 CASSPGTSGSGYEQYF
TRBD2 TRBJ2-1 NA TRBV7-2 15 CASGKGGGASEEQFF
NA TRBJ2-2 NA TRBV7-9 16 CASSGSQGSDTGELFF
TRBD2 TRBJ2-1 NA TRBV29-1 14 CSAGTSGSVGEQFF
TRBD2 TRBJ2-1 NA TRBV18 16 CASSRSSGGANNEQFF
TRBD1 TRBJ2-5 NA TRBV27 15 CASRTGQGSPETQYF
TRBD1 TRBJ1-5 few TRBV7-2 15 CASGDRVNSNQPQHF
TRBD1 TRBJ1-5 NA TRBV7-2 14 CASSQGQGLQPQHF
NA TRBJ1-1 NA TRBV5-8 16 CASSLSRIRWDTEAFF
TRBD1 TRBJ2-6 NA TRBV19 17 CASKAAGGNSGANVLTF
NA TRBJ2-5 few TRBV19 14 CASSTKGLPETQYF
TRBD2 TRBJ2-3 NA TRBV18 15 CASSPPSGGGDTQYF
TRBD1 TRBJ2-3 NA TRBV5-6 14 CASSLDRGPDTQYF
NA TRBJ2-7 once TRBV4-3 12 CASSQGRQEQYF
TRBD2 TRBJ2-5 many TRBV7-3 15 CASSPRLAGGETQYF
NA TRBJ1-5 few TRBV5-1 15 CASSLDGSSNQPQHF
TRBD1 TRBJ1-3 NA TRBV2 14 CAGRQGSSGNTIYF
NA TRBJ1-4 NA TRBV28 14 CASRVTAPNEKLFF
NA TRBJ1-4 NA TRBV9 15 CASSVGEGWGEKLFF
NA TRBJ1-2 once TRBV6-1 14 CASSEVAPRYGYTF
NA TRBJ2-7 NA TRBV4-1 16 CASSQDATAKAYEQYF
NA TRBJ1-3 NA TRBV7-2 15 CASSLIVLSGNTIYF
NA TRBJ1-1 NA TRBV3-1/TRBV3-2 13 CASSLRGNTEAFF
TRBD1 TRBJ1-2 NA TRBV5-1 13 CASGDRELYGYTF
TRBD1 TRBJ1-2 once TRBV5-5 16 CASSPGQESSFYGYTF
NA TRBJ1-6 NA TRBV7-9 15 CASSRRDGNNSPLHF
TRBD1 TRBJ2-7 once TRBV7-2 15 CASSLTNRGRNEQYF
TRBD1 TRBJ1-2 NA TRBV24-1 13 CATSGGDSYGYTF
NA TRBJ1-2 NA TRBV27 16 CASSPWGNGVGYGYTF
TRBD1 TRBJ1-2 once TRBV19 15 CASSTPWTGRYGYTF
NA TRBJ1-5 once TRBV12-1 15 CASSFRFWDPEPQHF
NA TRBJ1-3 few TRBV7-7 17 CASSLRGPGGSGNTIYF
NA TRBJ2-1 NA TRBV6-5 13 CASSFTGKGEQFF
TRBD2 TRBJ2-7 NA TRBV7-2 14 CASSSRGDSDEQYF
NA TRBJ1-2 NA TRBV12-3/TRBV12-4 13 CASGNSYNYGYTF
TRBD2 TRBJ2-3 NA TRBV5-4 15 CASSRGLAGVDTQYF
NA TRBJ1-2 NA TRBV5-6 14 CASSLDGARYGYTF
TRBD2 TRBJ2-1 NA TRBV24-1 16 CATSDASGTPYNEQFF
TRBD1 TRBJ1-2 NA TRBV28 16 CASSLSPGQGNYGYTF
TRBD1 TRBJ1-5 few TRBV12-3/TRBV12-4 13 CASSTDRDQPQHF
TRBD2 TRBJ2-5 NA TRBV7-3 17 CASSLDPAGPAKMGQYF
NA TRBJ2-3 NA TRBV6-6 10 CASSNPFQYF